Listed below are T cell receptor beta chains from one sample, sequenced in a study of blood T cell repertoires in COVID-19. Sequencing was performed with immunoSEQ multiplex PCR; in TCRdb, only in-frame clones are kept and a portion is missing. The repertoire holds over 200,000 clones, with 81% as singletons. The sequencing input was PBMCs or T cells enriched from blood (not recorded which). These receptors were collected from a woman in her forties or fifties with acute COVID-19. Each CDR3 is given with its conserved first and last residue. D genes are given only for firm matches. The listing skips clone size in some rows; elsewhere it reads once, few, many or a size class.

NA	15	TRBJ1-2	TRBV5-6	NA	TGTGCCAGCAGCCCAACGTGGGCAGGGGACTATGGCTACACCTTC	CASSPTWAGDYGYTF
NA	15	TRBJ2-3	TRBV3-1/TRBV3-2	NA	TGTGCCAGCAGCCGGGCGGGGGCCAACACAGATACGCAGTATTTT	CASSRAGANTDTQYF
NA	13	TRBJ1-3	TRBV7-2	NA	TGTGCCAGCAGCCAACAACCACAGAACACCATATATTTT	CASSQQPQNTIYF
once	13	TRBJ1-4	TRBV28	TRBD1	TGTGCCAGCAGGCCCGGGACAGCTGAAAAACTGTTTTTT	CASRPGTAEKLFF
NA	17	TRBJ2-3	TRBV19	TRBD2	TGTGCCAGTAGTAGGGGGACTAGCGGGTACAGCACAGATACGCAGTATTTT	CASSRGTSGYSTDTQYF
NA	15	TRBJ2-7	TRBV5-1	NA	TGCGCCAGCAGCTTGGGTTTCCAGTCGATCGGGGAGCAGTACTTC	CASSLGFQSIGEQYF
NA	14	TRBJ2-5	TRBV2	TRBD1	TGTGCCAGCAGCGGGGACAGGGCCTCAGAGACCCAGTACTTC	CASSGDRASETQYF
few	11	TRBJ1-3	TRBV28	NA	TGTGCCAGCGGAGGGGACTTCGCCATATATTTT	CASGGDFAIYF
NA	16	TRBJ1-2	TRBV4-1	NA	TGCGCCAGCAGCCAAGGCGGGGGCAGGGGTAGCTATGGCTACACCTTC	CASSQGGGRGSYGYTF
NA	14	TRBJ2-1	TRBV18	NA	TGTGCCAGCTCACCGGCAGGGGCCTACAATGAGCAGTTCTTC	CASSPAGAYNEQFF
few	16	TRBJ2-1	TRBV18	TRBD2	TGTGCCAGCTCACCAAGGCGGGGACTAGCGGGGAATGAGCAGTTCTTC	CASSPRRGLAGNEQFF
NA	14	TRBJ1-4	TRBV6-6	NA	TGTGCCAGCAGGGGCGTCAACGAAAATGAAAAACTGTTTTTT	CASRGVNENEKLFF
NA	14	TRBJ2-2	TRBV6-6	NA	TGTGCCAGCAGGACCCAGGGGAACACCGGGGAGCTGTTTTTT	CASRTQGNTGELFF
NA	13	TRBJ1-1	TRBV28	NA	TGTGCCAGCAGTTTCCCAGGGGCCACTGAAGCTTTCTTT	CASSFPGATEAFF
NA	15	TRBJ2-1	TRBV6-2/TRBV6-3	TRBD2	TGTGCCAGCAGTTACTGGGCTAGCGGAAACAATGAGCAGTTCTTC	CASSYWASGNNEQFF
NA	11	TRBJ1-1	TRBV12-3/TRBV12-4	NA	TGTGCCAGCAGGCGGGCTACTGAAGCTTTCTTT	CASRRATEAFF
NA	14	TRBJ2-1	TRBV15	NA	TGTGCCACCAGCAGAGTACTAGCAAACAATGAGCAGTTCTTC	CATSRVLANNEQFF
few	18	TRBJ2-3	TRBV7-2	TRBD2	TGTGCCAGCAGCGCGGCGGTAGCGGGAGTATGGGGGACAGATACGCAGTATTTT	CASSAAVAGVWGTDTQYF
NA	14	TRBJ2-2	TRBV7-3	NA	TGTGCCAGCAGCTTATCTGGACAGACCGGGGAGCTGTTTTTT	CASSLSGQTGELFF
NA	16	TRBJ1-4	TRBV7-9	NA	TGTGCCAGCAGCTTAGGGACTGGACTACCTAATGAAAAACTGTTTTTT	CASSLGTGLPNEKLFF
NA	14	TRBJ2-7	TRBV5-1	TRBD1	TGCGCCAGCAGCGAGGGGACAGGAAACTACGAGCAGTACTTC	CASSEGTGNYEQYF
NA	10	TRBJ2-5	TRBV20-1	NA	TGCAGTGCTAGGAGTGAGACCCAGTACTTC	CSARSETQYF
NA	15	TRBJ2-3	TRBV24-1	TRBD1	TGTGCCACCAGTGACCTGAGGACAGGGAAAGATACGCAGTATTTT	CATSDLRTGKDTQYF
NA	13	TRBJ2-5	TRBV9	NA	TGTGCCAGCAGCTCCGGACAAAGCGAGACCCAGTACTTC	CASSSGQSETQYF
NA	17	TRBJ1-4	TRBV3-1/TRBV3-2	TRBD1	TGTGCCAGCAGCGAAGAACAGGGGGCGTTCCCTAATGAAAAACTGTTTTTT	CASSEEQGAFPNEKLFF
NA	12	TRBJ1-6	TRBV7-2	NA	TGTGCCAGCGGCCCCTATAATTCACCCCTCCACTTT	CASGPYNSPLHF